Detailed here is one TCR beta chain. This table comes from immunoSEQ multiplex PCR, and its TCRdb copy is limited to in-frame clones, with some not included. The data contain about 210,000 clones, around 80% of them singletons. The data were obtained in a study of blood T cell repertoires in COVID-19. This CDR3 is 14 amino acids long. With 2 bases clipped from V and 3 bases from J, the junction kept 2 bases outside the gene matches. The germline gives CDR1 SGHNT, CDR2 YYREEE (reference sequence). This sequence originates from a woman aged 50 to 60 with acute or convalescent COVID-19. The chain couples TRBV5-4 to TRBJ1-1; TRBD1 agrees at 9 bases. The sequenced sample was peripheral blood. For the CDR3, the DNA is TGTGCCAGCAGCTTTTGGGACAGGGACACTGAAGCTTTCTTT. Amino acids: CASSFWDRDTEAFF. The full variable domain, in which reference TRBV5-4 and TRBJ1-1 provide the parts outside the CDR3, is ETGVTQSPTHLIKTRGQQVTLRCSSQSGHNTVSWYQQALGQGPQFIFQYYREEENGRGNFPPRFSGLQFPNYSSELNVNALELDDSALYLCASSFWDRDTEAFFGQGTRLTVV.